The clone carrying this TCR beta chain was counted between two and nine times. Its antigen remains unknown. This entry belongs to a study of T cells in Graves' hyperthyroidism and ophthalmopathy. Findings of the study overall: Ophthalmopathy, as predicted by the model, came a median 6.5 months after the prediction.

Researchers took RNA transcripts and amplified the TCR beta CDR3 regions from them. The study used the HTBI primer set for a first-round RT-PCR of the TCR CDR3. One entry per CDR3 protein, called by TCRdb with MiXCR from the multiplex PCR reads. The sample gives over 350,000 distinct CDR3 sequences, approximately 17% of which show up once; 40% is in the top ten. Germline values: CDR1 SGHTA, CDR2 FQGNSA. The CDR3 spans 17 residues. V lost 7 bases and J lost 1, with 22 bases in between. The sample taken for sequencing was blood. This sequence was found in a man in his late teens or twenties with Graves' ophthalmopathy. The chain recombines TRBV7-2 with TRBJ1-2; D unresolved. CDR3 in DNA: TGTGCCAGCACCTCAGGATCAAGGGTCCCGGGTAACTATGGCTACACCTTC. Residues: CASTSGSRVPGNYGYTF. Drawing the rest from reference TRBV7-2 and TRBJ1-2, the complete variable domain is GAGVSQSPSNKVTEKGKDVELRCDPISGHTALYWYRQSLGQGLEFLIYFQGNSAPDKSGLPSDRFSAERTGGSVSTLTIQRTQQEDSAVYLCASTSGSRVPGNYGYTFGSGTRLTVV.